The 21 T cell receptor beta chains below were found in one sample sequenced in a study of shared clonotypes between healthy human individuals. Some clones are missing from TCRdb's copy, which holds only in-frame ones; the method was immunoSEQ multiplex PCR. Seen here are about 1.5 million clones, more than 95% observed once, and the top ten hold approximately 1%. The sample taken for sequencing was naive CD4+ T cells sorted from blood. Subset specified: CD45RA+ positively selected. The receptors originated from a man aged 25 to 45 in good health.

This chain connects TRBV5-8 to TRBJ1-5; TRBD1 matches at 7 bases. CDR1 SGHTS and CDR2 YDEGEE come from the germline V gene. The CDR3 runs to 15 residues. V gave up 1 base and J gave up 4 bases; unmatched junction bases: 5. The CDR3 region has the DNA TGTGCCAGCAGCTTGTCGACAGGGAGGAATCAGCCCCAGCATTTT. As protein: CASSLSTGRNQPQHF.

The gene calls are TRBV15 and TRBJ2-7; possible D gene TRBD2, 8 bases. The CDR3 is 14 amino acids. Germline CDR1 reads LNHNV; CDR2 reads YYDKDF (reference sequence). Trimming shortened V by 2 bases and J by 7 bases, and 15 bases separated the two germline ends. The CDR3 DNA reads as TGTGCCACCAGCAGACTCGGGAGGGGGCGGGAGCAGTACTTC. Protein product: CATSRLGRGREQYF.

The CDR3 bases are TGTGCCACCGGGACTCCAATAATTTACGAGCAGTACTTC. Amino acid sequence: CATGTPIIYEQYF. The chain combines TRBV28 with TRBJ2-7, with D perhaps matching TRBD2 (6 bases). Per germline, CDR1 MDHEN and CDR2 SYDVKM. The CDR3 sequence is 13 residues long. Trimming left V 10 bases short and J 4 bases short, with 17 bases between.

About this clone itself: The same CDR3 can be traced to other DNA sequences in this sample. The chain joins TRBV27 to TRBJ2-5; no clear D gene. The CDR3 loop spans 11 amino acids. CDR1 and CDR2 from the germline V gene are MNHEY and SMNVEV (reference sequence). The V and J ends lost 3 bases and 4 bases respectively, with 3 bases between them. CDR3 DNA: TGTGCCAGCAGTTTTCGAGAGACCCAGTACTTC. Translating gives CASSFRETQYF.

This rearrangement joins TRBV18 to TRBJ2-1, with TRBD1 matching over 7 bases. CDR1 and CDR2 from the germline V gene are KGHSH and LQKENI. The ends lost 3 bases at V and 7 bases at J; junction bases unmatched: 12. The CDR3 runs 16 residues. CDR3 loop: CASSPFTGAAGNEQFF. The CDR3 region has the DNA TGTGCCAGCTCACCCTTCACAGGGGCCGCGGGTAATGAGCAGTTCTTC.

This rearrangement joins TRBV6-5 to TRBJ2-3; D gene ambiguous. Per germline, CDR1 MNHEY and CDR2 SVGAGI. Trimming took off 1 base at V and 6 bases at J, with 8 bases between the two ends. The length of the CDR3 is 13 residues. Here the CDR3 DNA reads TGTGCCAGCAGTTACTTCTGGTCGGATACGCAGTATTTT. Its protein product is CASSYFWSDTQYF.

The chain links TRBV7-9 to TRBJ2-5; D may correspond to TRBD1 or TRBD2 (5 bases each). V was pared by 10 bases and J by 0 bases, with 15 bases between. This CDR3 contains 14 residues. The germline V gene has CDR1 SEHNR and CDR2 FQNEAQ (reference sequence). The CDR3 protein is CATGPGQYQETQYF. CDR3 bases: TGTGCCACCGGACCGGGGCAGTACCAAGAGACCCAGTACTTC. The full variable domain, in which reference TRBV7-9 and TRBJ2-5 provide the parts outside the CDR3, is DTGVSQNPRHKITKRGQNVTFRCDPISEHNRLYWYRQTLGQGPEFLTYFQNEAQLEKSRLLSDRFSAERPKGSFSTLEIQRTEQGDSAMYLCATGPGQYQETQYFGPGTRLLVL.

This sequence joins TRBV21-1 and TRBJ2-2; the table assigns TRBD2, which was not confirmed against the DNA. TRBV21-1 has pseudogene status. This CDR3 is built from 15 residues. The CDR3 DNA is TGTGCCAGCAGGTCTAGCGGGAGGTCTTTCGAGGAGCTGTTTTTT. Translating gives CASRSSGRSFEELFF.

This sequence joins TRBV29-1 and TRBJ1-2; D is unresolved. The CDR3 has 12 residues. Trimming stripped 4 bases from V and 8 bases from J, with 14 bases between. Germline V lookup: CDR1 SQVTM, CDR2 ANQGSEA. The CDR3 bases are TGCAGCGTTGGGGCAGGAGGGCACGGCTACACCTTC. Its protein is CSVGAGGHGYTF. The full variable domain, with the rest looked up from reference TRBV29-1 and TRBJ1-2, is SAVISQKPSRDICQRGTSLTIQCQVDSQVTMMFWYRQQPGQSLTLIATANQGSEATYESGFVIDKFPISRPNLTFSTLTVSNMSPEDSSIYLCSVGAGGHGYTFGSGTRLTVV.

V usage is TRBV25-1 and J usage is TRBJ2-5; a weak D match, TRBD2 (5 bases). This CDR3 contains 12 residues. Germline loops: CDR1 MGHDK, CDR2 SYGVNS. Trimming left V 3 bases short and J 5 bases short, with 7 bases between. The DNA of the CDR3 is TGTGCCAGCAGTGACCCGGGGGAGACCCAGTACTTC. Its protein product is CASSDPGETQYF.

The rearrangement links TRBV2 to TRBJ2-7; D is tentatively TRBD1 or TRBD2 (5 bases each). The V end lost 6 bases, the J end lost 0 bases, and 12 bases lay between the germline ends. CDR1 is SNHLY and CDR2 is FYNNEI in the germline V gene. This CDR3 is 14 amino acids long. CDR3 residues: CASRRGLSSYEQYF. The CDR3 coding sequence is TGTGCCAGCAGACGGGGCCTAAGCTCCTACGAGCAGTACTTC.

This sequence joins TRBV5-6 and TRBJ2-2; D may be TRBD1 (5 bases). The CDR3 spans 18 residues. Looked up from germline, CDR1 is SGHDT and CDR2 is YYEEEE. Trimming shortened V by 0 bases and J by 1 base, and 16 bases separated the two germline ends. CDR3 sequence (DNA): TGTGCCAGCAGCTTGGAAGGCAGGGTCCGACGGAACACCGGGGAGCTGTTTTTT. Its translation is CASSLEGRVRRNTGELFF.

This clone has only one observation. This chain uses TRBV5-1 with TRBJ2-7, with 11 bases identical to TRBD2. CDR1 and CDR2 (germline): SGHRS, YFSETQ. V was pared by 2 bases and J by 0 bases, with 4 bases of the junction left unmatched. The CDR3 is made up of 16 amino acids. This chain's CDR3 is CASSFLTSGSSYEQYF. The CDR3 coding sequence is TGCGCCAGCAGCTTTCTAACTAGCGGGAGCTCCTACGAGCAGTACTTC.

The rearrangement joins TRBV29-1 to TRBJ1-5, with 9 bases lining up with TRBD1. Germline CDR1 reads SQVTM; CDR2 reads ANQGSEA. V shed 4 bases and J 7 bases; nucleotides not matched to a gene: 11. The CDR3 covers 15 residues. The CDR3 sequence is CSVGQGQGEGQPQHF. Here the CDR3 DNA reads TGCAGCGTTGGACAGGGACAGGGAGAGGGCCAGCCCCAGCATTTT.

This sequence joins TRBV7-3 and TRBJ1-1, with 9 positions matching TRBD1. The CDR3 runs to 15 residues. Germline CDR1 and CDR2: SGHTA and FQGTGA. The V gene end was trimmed by 1 base and the J gene end by 3 bases; junction bases not matched to a gene: 3. CDR3 sequence (DNA): TGTGCCAGCAGCTTAAGAGGACAGGGGTACACTGAAGCTTTCTTT. Its protein is CASSLRGQGYTEAFF.

V is TRBV6-1 and J is TRBJ1-5, with D uncertain. CDR1 and CDR2 (germline): MNHNS, SASEGT. The CDR3 runs to 14 residues. V was pared by 4 bases and J by 5 bases, with 12 bases between. Here the CDR3 reads CASSVPVWDQPQHF. DNA of the CDR3: TGTGCCAGCAGTGTTCCTGTCTGGGATCAGCCCCAGCATTTT.

The chain carries TRBV9 and TRBJ2-1, with 7 bases fitting TRBD1. Germline V gene sequence: CDR1 SGDLS, CDR2 YYNGEE. V trimming: 0 bases; J trimming: 5 bases; junction bases outside the gene matches: 5. The CDR3 runs 15 residues. The CDR3, as DNA: TGTGCCAGCAGCGTAGGACACAGGGGAAACAATGAGCAGTTCTTC. This encodes CASSVGHRGNNEQFF. The full variable domain, completed using reference TRBV9 and TRBJ2-1, is DSGVTQTPKHLITATGQRVTLRCSPRSGDLSVYWYQQSLDQGLQFLIQYYNGEERAKGNILERFSAQQFPDLHSELNLSSLELGDSALYFCASSVGHRGNNEQFFGPGTRLTVL.

The chain joins TRBV19 to TRBJ2-1, with 10 bases fitting TRBD2. Germline CDR1 and CDR2: LNHDA and SQIVND (reference sequence). The CDR3 is 18 amino acids. V was pared by 5 bases and J by 3 bases, with 13 bases of the junction left unmatched. CDR3 in amino acids: CASSAAGGRLTHYNEQFF. CDR3 sequence (DNA): TGTGCCAGTAGTGCAGCGGGAGGGCGTCTTACACACTACAATGAGCAGTTCTTC. Full variable domain (missing parts from reference TRBV19 and TRBJ2-1): DGGITQSPKYLFRKEGQNVTLSCEQNLNHDAMYWYRQDPGQGLRLIYYSQIVNDFQKGDIAEGYSVSREKKESFPLTVTSAQKNPTAFYLCASSAAGGRLTHYNEQFFGPGTRLTVL.

The chain recombines TRBV7-6 with TRBJ2-6; D remains unclear. V lost 5 bases and J 0 bases, leaving 17 bases between the germline ends. The CDR3 contains 18 residues. Germline V CDR1 and CDR2: SGHVS, FNYEAQ. For the CDR3, the DNA is TGTGCCAGCAGCCAGAAGCTGGGGTACCACTCTGGGGCCAACGTCCTGACTTTC. Amino acids: CASSQKLGYHSGANVLTF.

Only one count was recorded for this clone. The V and J genes are TRBV15 and TRBJ1-5; D gene uncertain. The CDR3 is 16 amino acids. Germline CDR1 is LNHNV and CDR2 is YYDKDF (reference sequence). V gave up 4 bases and J gave up 3 bases, with 16 bases separating them. This chain's CDR3 is CATSNLIRAVNQPQHF. For the CDR3, the DNA is TGTGCCACCAGCAACCTAATCCGGGCCGTCAATCAGCCCCAGCATTTT.

The rearrangement links TRBV5-1 to TRBJ2-7; 10 bases align to TRBD2. CDR3 length: 15 residues. The ends lost 3 bases at V and 2 bases at J; junction bases unmatched: 5. In germline, CDR1 is SGHRS, CDR2 YFSETQ. CDR3 protein: CASSSLAGSPYEQYF. CDR3 DNA: TGCGCCAGCAGCTCACTAGCGGGAAGCCCCTACGAGCAGTACTTC.